Presented here are 16 T cell receptor beta chains from one specimen sequenced in a study of CD8+CD57+ T cells in acquired aplastic anemia. The study profiled TCR beta VDJ and CDR3 using genomic DNA as template. TCRdb passed the reads through MiXCR, listing each CDR3 protein once. The sample contains roughly 500,000 distinct CDR3 sequences, around 30% of which appear only once. Individuals selected for sequencing had exhibited CD8+CD57+ cell expansion on flow cytometry. Sequenced input: sorted CD4+, CD8+, or CD8+CD57+ T cells (not recorded which) from PBMCs. The source of these receptors is a human donor with aplastic anemia.

Ten or more counts support this clonotype. The chain links TRBV24-1 to TRBJ2-3, with D possibly being TRBD1 or TRBD2 (5 bases each). There are 14 residues in the CDR3. V lost 5 bases, J lost 2 bases, and 10 bases lay in between. Germline V gives CDR1 KGHDR, CDR2 SFDVKD. The CDR3 sequence: CATSVGTDTDTQYF. As DNA, the CDR3 is TGTGCCACCAGTGTAGGGACGGACACAGATACGCAGTATTTT.

This clonotype was observed a handful of times. This chain joins TRBV19 and TRBJ2-3; D is undetermined. V was shortened by 11 bases and J by 2 bases, with 8 bases between the two germline ends. CDR3 length: 11 residues. Germline values: CDR1 LNHDA, CDR2 SQIVND (reference sequence). CDR3 DNA: TGTGCCTGGACGGCCACAGATACGCAGTATTTT. Translation gives CAWTATDTQYF. Drawing the rest from reference TRBV19 and TRBJ2-3, the complete variable domain is DGGITQSPKYLFRKEGQNVTLSCEQNLNHDAMYWYRQDPGQGLRLIYYSQIVNDFQKGDIAEGYSVSREKKESFPLTVTSAQKNPTAFYLCAWTATDTQYFGPGTRLTVL.

This chain connects TRBV3-1 to TRBJ1-1, with D perhaps TRBD1 (6 bases). Trimming stripped 3 bases from V and 4 bases from J, with 15 bases between. Germline V CDR1 and CDR2: LGHDT, YNNKEL (reference sequence). CDR3 length equals 15 residues. CDR3: CASSQGLRGGTEAFF. Here the CDR3 DNA reads TGTGCCAGCAGCCAGGGACTTCGAGGGGGCACTGAAGCTTTCTTT.

This clonotype was detected only a few times. This may be a read error, as it is one base from a much larger clone. The chain recombines TRBV19 with TRBJ1-2; D is uncertain. The CDR3 spans 15 residues. With 5 bases removed from V and 4 bases from J, the gap between germline ends came to 17 bases. Germline assignment: CDR1 LNHDA and CDR2 SQIVND (reference sequence). CDR3 loop: CASSLQDGSLYGYTF. CDR3 bases: TGTGCCAGTAGTCTTCAGGACGGAAGCCTCTATGGCTACACCTTC.

This clonotype was detected a few times. V and J are TRBV7-3 and TRBJ2-2, with TRBD1 matching over 7 bases. The CDR3 loop spans 14 amino acids. CDR1 and CDR2 from the germline V gene are SGHTA and FQGTGA. Trimming at V came to 4 bases and at J to 6 bases, leaving 5 bases not matched to a gene. The CDR3 region is CASSSTGVAGELFF. In nucleotides, the CDR3 is TGTGCCAGCAGCTCCACAGGGGTCGCCGGGGAGCTGTTTTTT. Variable domain in full (rest from reference TRBV7-3 and TRBJ2-2): GAGVSQTPSNKVTEKGKYVELRCDPISGHTALYWYRQSLGQGPEFLIYFQGTGAADDSGLPNDRFFAVRPEGSVSTLKIQRTERGDSAVYLCASSSTGVAGELFFGEGSRLTVL.

This clonotype appeared many times. An end of the junction does not agree with germline; a read error may underlie this. The chain combines TRBV5-1 with TRBJ2-7; 8 bases are shared with TRBD1. CDR1 and CDR2 from the germline V gene are SGHRS and YFSETQ. This CDR3 comprises 14 residues. The CDR3 nucleotides read TGCGCCAGCAGGTTGGAACCGACAGGGGACGAGCAGTACTTC. Residues: CASRLEPTGDEQYF.

This rearrangement joins TRBV20-1 to TRBJ1-2; D perhaps matches TRBD1 (5 bases). The CDR3 is made up of 15 amino acids. CDR1 and CDR2 from the germline V gene are DFQATT and SNEGSKA (reference sequence). Trimming stripped 1 base from V and 3 bases from J, with 15 bases between. CDR3 bases: TGCAGTGCTAGAGTGGTGAACAGGATCGACTATGGCTACACCTTC. This translates into CSARVVNRIDYGYTF.

This chain uses TRBV7-2 with TRBJ1-2; D is perhaps TRBD1 (6 bases). CDR3 length: 13 amino acids. V shed 6 bases and J shed 8 bases, with 16 bases lying between them. Germline CDR1 is SGHTA and CDR2 is FQGNSA. CDR3 in DNA: TGTGCCAGCAGTGGTCAACTCCAGGGGGGCTACACCTTC. Amino acids: CASSGQLQGGYTF.

This clonotype was seen a handful of times. The chain is built from TRBV20-1 and TRBJ2-3, with 7 bases lining up with TRBD2. This CDR3 is built from 13 residues. In germline, CDR1 is DFQATT, CDR2 SNEGSKA (reference sequence). The CDR3 sequence is CRLSGTSTDTQYF. CDR3 DNA: TGCAGATTAAGCGGGACTAGCACAGATACGCAGTATTTT.

This clonotype was seen repeatedly, ten times or more. The chain is built from TRBV29-1 and TRBJ2-1, with 9 positions matching TRBD1. Germline V lookup: CDR1 SQVTM, CDR2 ANQGSEA. The CDR3 is made up of 16 amino acids. Trimming at V came to 6 bases and at J to 7 bases, leaving 16 bases not matched to a gene. The CDR3 DNA reads TGCAGCGTGGGACAGGGTGCCTCCCTAGCCGGAAATGAGCAGTTCTTC. Amino acids: CSVGQGASLAGNEQFF.

This chain joins TRBV25-1 and TRBJ1-6, with D perhaps TRBD1 (6 bases). The CDR3 is made up of 15 amino acids. The V gene lost 4 bases and the J gene lost 5 bases, with 12 bases spanning the gap. CDR1 is MGHDK, CDR2 SYGVNS, per germline. CDR3: CASSATAGDNSPLHF. CDR3 sequence (DNA): TGTGCCAGCAGTGCAACGGCAGGGGATAATTCACCCCTCCACTTT.

This clonotype was picked up a small number of times. The chain links TRBV20-1 to TRBJ2-1; 8 nucleotides line up with TRBD2. CDR3 length: 17 amino acids. The junction had 18 bases not matched to a gene; V was cut back by 4 bases and J by 7 bases. Germline CDR1 is DFQATT and CDR2 is SNEGSKA (reference sequence). In DNA form, the CDR3 reads TGCAGTGCTAAAAAGAGATATAACGGGAGGGTGATTAATGAGCAGTTCTTC. Its translation is CSAKKRYNGRVINEQFF.

This clonotype has just one count. The chain recombines TRBV6-1 with TRBJ1-2; no firm D call. This CDR3 has 12 amino acids. Trimming removed 6 bases from V and 7 bases from J, with 12 bases in between. Germline CDR1 is MNHNS and CDR2 is SASEGT. CDR3 region: CASSLLRAGYTF. For the CDR3, the DNA is TGTGCCAGCAGCCTCCTTCGAGCTGGCTACACCTTC.

The chain recombines TRBV7-9 with TRBJ2-7, with D perhaps matching TRBD2 (6 bases). V was shortened by 3 bases and J by 6 bases, with 15 bases between the two germline ends. The CDR3 is made up of 14 amino acids. Per germline, CDR1 SEHNR and CDR2 FQNEAQ (reference sequence). CDR3 in amino acids: CASSLTGLGLEQYF. The DNA of the CDR3 is TGTGCCAGCAGCTTGACGGGACTGGGTCTCGAGCAGTACTTC.

CDR3 sequence reads: CASSKGYRGSPLHF. The CDR3 region has the DNA TGTGCCAGTAGTAAAGGGTATAGGGGTTCACCCCTCCACTTT. The V gene is TRBV19, the J gene TRBJ1-6, with D tentatively TRBD1 (5 bases). The germline V and J ends were trimmed by 4 bases and 9 bases, with 13 bases remaining between them. The CDR3 is made up of 14 amino acids. Germline V gene sequence: CDR1 LNHDA, CDR2 SQIVND (reference sequence).

This clonotype was seen ten or more times. V gene TRBV2 combines with J gene TRBJ1-1, with 9 bases that match TRBD1. The germline CDR1 and CDR2 sequences are SNHLY and FYNNEI. V shed 9 bases and J 5 bases; nucleotides not matched to a gene: 13. CDR3 length: 15 amino acids. CDR3 region: CARLKTGQGVTEAFF. The CDR3, as DNA: TGTGCCAGATTGAAGACGGGACAGGGTGTGACTGAAGCTTTCTTT.